Sequencing of this T cell receptor (beta chain) was carried out in a study of regulatory T cells in long-lasting Graves disease. Broader study findings: Study of thyroid tissue was not done, with only peripheral blood studied. It is possible that accuracy was reduced by the small size of the sample.

Time point specified: newly diagnosed GD, antithyroid drugs for less than 3 months. There was RNA extracted from PBMCs, and the TCR library was made from it. V lost 6 bases and J 4 bases, leaving 12 bases between the germline ends. The CDR3 sequence is 13 residues long. This clonotype appeared many times. The antigen is unknown. Combining iRepertoire HTBI primers with Arm-PCR of CDR3 regions, the authors built TCR beta libraries. TCRdb ran MiXCR on the multiplex PCR reads and lists one entry per CDR3 protein. The table has hundreds of thousands of distinct CDR3 sequences, more than 15% seen once. This sample was also put to use in a study of T cells in Graves' hyperthyroidism and ophthalmopathy. That report notes: Clinical symptoms, serum thyroxine, TRAb, thyroid ultrasound and orbital computed tomography informed diagnoses. From stable hyperthyroidism, ophthalmopathy was set apart by a 13 V-J model.

The V call is TRBV12-3 or TRBV12-4, the J call TRBJ1-1; D possibly corresponds to TRBD1 (5 bases). Sequenced here: peripheral blood mononuclear cells (PBMCs), sampled at new diagnosis, from a patient treated with antithyroid drugs. The TCR sequence derives from a man younger than 30 with Graves disease. The CDR3 DNA sequence: TGTGCCAGCAGCGGGGGGTCCCGCACTGAAGCTTTCTTT. As protein: CASSGGSRTEAFF.